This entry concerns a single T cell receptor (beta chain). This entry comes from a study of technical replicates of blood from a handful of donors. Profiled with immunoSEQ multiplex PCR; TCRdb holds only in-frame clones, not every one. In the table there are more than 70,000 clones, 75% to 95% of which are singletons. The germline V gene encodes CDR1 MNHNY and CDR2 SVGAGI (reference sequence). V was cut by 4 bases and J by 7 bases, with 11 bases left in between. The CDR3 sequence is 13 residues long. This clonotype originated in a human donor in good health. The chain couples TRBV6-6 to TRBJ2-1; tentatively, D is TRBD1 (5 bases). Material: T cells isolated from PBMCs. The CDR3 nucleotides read TGTGCCAGCAGTTCGGAGAGGACAAATGAGCAGTTCTTC. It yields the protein CASSSERTNEQFF.